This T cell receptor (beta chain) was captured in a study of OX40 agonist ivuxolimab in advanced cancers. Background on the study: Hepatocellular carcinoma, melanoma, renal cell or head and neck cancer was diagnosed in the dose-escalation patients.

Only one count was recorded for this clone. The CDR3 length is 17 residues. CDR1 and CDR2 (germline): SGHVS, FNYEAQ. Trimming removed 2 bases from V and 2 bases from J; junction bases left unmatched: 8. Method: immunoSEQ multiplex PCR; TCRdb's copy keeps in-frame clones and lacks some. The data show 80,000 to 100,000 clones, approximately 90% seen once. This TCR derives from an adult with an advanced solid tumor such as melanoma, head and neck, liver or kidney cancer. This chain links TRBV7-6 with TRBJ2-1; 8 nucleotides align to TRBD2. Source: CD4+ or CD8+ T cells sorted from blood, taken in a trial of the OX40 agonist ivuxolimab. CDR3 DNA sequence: TGTGCCAGCAGCTTAAATCGTGGACTAGCTGCCTACAATGAGCAGTTCTTC. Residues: CASSLNRGLAAYNEQFF.